These T cell receptor beta chains were read from a single sample in a study of monozygotic twins with inflammatory bowel disease. TCRdb re-called the 5' RACE reads and shows each CDR3 protein once, DNA omitted. The table for this sample gives fewer than 350,000 distinct CDR3 sequences. The source material was blood. The origin of the receptors is a human donor with ulcerative colitis or Crohn's disease, or a healthy co-twin of an affected twin (not recorded which). CDR3s include the opening cysteine and the closing phenylalanine or tryptophan.

j_call | v_call | cdr3_aa
TRBJ2-1 | TRBV5-5 | CASSLVGLDNEQFF
TRBJ1-3 | TRBV9 | CDSSGEGMTGNTIYF
TRBJ1-5 | TRBV28 | CASSGGTDNQPQHF
TRBJ1-3 | TRBV20-1 | CSADRGSSGNTIYF
TRBJ1-6 | TRBV20-1 | CSARASGSTGSPLHF
TRBJ1-1 | TRBV6-2/TRBV6-3 | CASTSVGRGDEAFF
TRBJ2-1 | TRBV3-1 | CASSQDSRGWNEQFF
TRBJ1-1 | TRBV29-1 | CSVSYRDDTEAFF
TRBJ2-4 | TRBV6-2/TRBV6-3 | CASSSTYTADQYF
TRBJ1-3 | TRBV7-8 | CASSLVSRRSSGNTIYF